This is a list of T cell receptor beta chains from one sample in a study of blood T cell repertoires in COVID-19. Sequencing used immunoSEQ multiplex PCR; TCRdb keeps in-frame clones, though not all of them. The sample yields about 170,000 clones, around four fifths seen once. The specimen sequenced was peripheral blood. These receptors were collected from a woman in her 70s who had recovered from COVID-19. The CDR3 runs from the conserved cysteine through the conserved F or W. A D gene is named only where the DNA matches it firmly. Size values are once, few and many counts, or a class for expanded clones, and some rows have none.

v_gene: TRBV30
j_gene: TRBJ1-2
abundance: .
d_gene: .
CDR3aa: CAWSDGARGYTF
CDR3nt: TGTGCCTGGAGTGATGGGGCTCGGGGCTACACCTTC

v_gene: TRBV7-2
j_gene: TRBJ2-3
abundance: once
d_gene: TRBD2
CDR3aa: CASSPQGLAGTDTQYF
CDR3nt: TGTGCCAGCAGCCCCCAGGGACTAGCGGGAACAGATACGCAGTATTTT

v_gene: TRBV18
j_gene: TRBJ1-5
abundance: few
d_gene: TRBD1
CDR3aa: CASSPRSGGNQPQHF
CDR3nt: TGTGCCAGCTCACCACGGTCAGGGGGGAATCAGCCCCAGCATTTT

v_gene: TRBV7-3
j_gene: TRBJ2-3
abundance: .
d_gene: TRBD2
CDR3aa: CASSSGAGGPITDTQYF
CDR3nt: TGTGCCAGCAGCTCAGGGGCGGGGGGCCCTATCACAGATACGCAGTATTTT

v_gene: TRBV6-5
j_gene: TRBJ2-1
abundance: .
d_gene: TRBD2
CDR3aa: CASSIRLAGYNEQFF
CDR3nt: TGTGCCAGCAGTATCCGACTAGCGGGGTACAATGAGCAGTTCTTC

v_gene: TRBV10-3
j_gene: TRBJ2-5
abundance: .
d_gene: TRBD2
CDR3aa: CATRTSGGPPETQYF
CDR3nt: TGTGCCACCCGGACTAGCGGGGGGCCACCCGAGACCCAGTACTTC

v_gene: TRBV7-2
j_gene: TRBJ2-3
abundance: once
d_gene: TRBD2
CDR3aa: CASSYRAGGRPDTQYF
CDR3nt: TGTGCCAGCAGCTACCGAGCGGGGGGGCGGCCAGATACGCAGTATTTT

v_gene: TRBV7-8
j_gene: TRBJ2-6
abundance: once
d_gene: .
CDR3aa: CASSRSGGASGANVLTF
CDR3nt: TGTGCCAGCAGCCGCAGTGGGGGGGCTTCTGGGGCCAACGTCCTGACTTTC

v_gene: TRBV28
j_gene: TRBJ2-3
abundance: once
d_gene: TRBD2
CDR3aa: CASRPPGGRDTQYF
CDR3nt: TGTGCGAGCCGCCCGCCGGGAGGGCGGGATACGCAGTATTTT

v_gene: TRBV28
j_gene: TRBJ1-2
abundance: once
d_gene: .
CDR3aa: CASSLQGSNYGYTF
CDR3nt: TGTGCCAGCAGTCTACAGGGTTCTAACTATGGCTACACCTTC

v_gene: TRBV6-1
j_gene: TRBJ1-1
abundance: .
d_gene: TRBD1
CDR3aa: CASSVARGLGEAEAFF
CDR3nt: TGTGCCAGCAGTGTGGCCAGGGGGCTTGGGGAAGCTGAAGCTTTCTTT

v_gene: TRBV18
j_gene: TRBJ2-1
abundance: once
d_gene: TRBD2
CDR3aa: CASSPRGGSSYNEQFF
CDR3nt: TGTGCCAGCTCACCCCGGGGGGGAAGCTCCTACAATGAGCAGTTCTTC

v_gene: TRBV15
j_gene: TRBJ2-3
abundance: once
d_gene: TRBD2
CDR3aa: CATSSPVAGVGDTQYF
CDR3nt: TGTGCCACCAGCAGCCCCGTAGCGGGAGTCGGGGATACGCAGTATTTT

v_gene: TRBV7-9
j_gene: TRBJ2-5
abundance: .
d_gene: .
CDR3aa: CASSFEALGTQYF
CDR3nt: TGTGCCAGCAGCTTCGAGGCCCTGGGGACCCAGTACTTC

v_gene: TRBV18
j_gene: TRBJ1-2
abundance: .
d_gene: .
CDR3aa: CASSPDRTRTYTF
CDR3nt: TGTGCCAGCTCACCTGACAGGACCCGGACCTACACCTTC

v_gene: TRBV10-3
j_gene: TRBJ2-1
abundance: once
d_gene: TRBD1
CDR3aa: CAISEPGQYNEQFF
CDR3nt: TGTGCCATCAGTGAGCCGGGACAGTACAATGAGCAGTTCTTC

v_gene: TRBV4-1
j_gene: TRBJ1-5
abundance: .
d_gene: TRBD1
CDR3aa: CASSQVDTGVQPQHF
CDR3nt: TGCGCCAGCAGCCAAGTGGATACAGGGGTCCAGCCCCAGCATTTT

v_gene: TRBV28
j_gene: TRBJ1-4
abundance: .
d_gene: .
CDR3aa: CAGSRATNEKLFF
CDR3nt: TGTGCCGGCTCCAGGGCAACTAATGAAAAACTGTTTTTT

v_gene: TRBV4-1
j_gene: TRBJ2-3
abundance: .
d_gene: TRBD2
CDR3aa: CASSQSLAGGQADTQYF
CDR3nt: TGCGCCAGCAGCCAAAGCCTAGCGGGGGGGCAGGCAGATACGCAGTATTTT

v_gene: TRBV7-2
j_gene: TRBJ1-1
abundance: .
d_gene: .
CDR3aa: CASSPRAGGTEAFF
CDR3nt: TGTGCCAGCAGCCCTAGGGCGGGAGGTACTGAAGCTTTCTTT

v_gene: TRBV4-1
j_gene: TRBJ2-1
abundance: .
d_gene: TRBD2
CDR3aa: CASSQGMGLAGERLF
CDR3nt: TGCGCCAGCAGCCAAGGGATGGGGCTAGCGGGAGAGCGGCTCTTC

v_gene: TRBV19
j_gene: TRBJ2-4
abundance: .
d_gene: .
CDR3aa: CASSIAGGAKNIQYF
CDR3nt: TGTGCCAGTAGTATAGCTGGGGGGGCCAAAAACATTCAGTACTTC

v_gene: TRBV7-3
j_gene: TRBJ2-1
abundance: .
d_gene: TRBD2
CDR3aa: CASSLSLAGANEQFF
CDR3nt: TGTGCCAGCAGCTTATCGCTAGCGGGAGCAAATGAGCAGTTCTTC

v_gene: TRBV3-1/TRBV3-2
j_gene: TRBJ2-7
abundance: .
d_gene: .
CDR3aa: CASSQVFGGHEQYF
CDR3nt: TGTGCCAGCAGCCAAGTTTTTGGAGGCCACGAGCAGTACTTC

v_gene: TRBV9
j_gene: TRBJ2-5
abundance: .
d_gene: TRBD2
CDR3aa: CASSALGVAGQETQYF
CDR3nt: TGTGCCAGCAGCGCCCTGGGGGTAGCGGGACAAGAGACCCAGTACTTC

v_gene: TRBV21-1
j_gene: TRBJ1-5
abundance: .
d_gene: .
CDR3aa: CVQGGTGGHQPQHF
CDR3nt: TGCGTCCAGGGAGGGACGGGGGGCCATCAGCCCCAGCATTTT

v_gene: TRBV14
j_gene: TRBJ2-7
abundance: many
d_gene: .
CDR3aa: CASSRGGVYEQYF
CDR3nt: TGTGCCAGCAGCAGAGGGGGGGTCTACGAGCAGTACTTC

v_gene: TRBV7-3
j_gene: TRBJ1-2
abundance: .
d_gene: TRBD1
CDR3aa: CASSLTRQGDGYTF
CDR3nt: TGTGCCAGCAGCTTAACGCGGCAGGGGGACGGCTACACCTTC

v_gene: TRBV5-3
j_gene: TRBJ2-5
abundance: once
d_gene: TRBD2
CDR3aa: CARSRGLAGALKLGHQETQYF
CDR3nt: TGTGCCAGAAGCCGGGGACTAGCGGGCGCTCTCAAACTGGGACACCAAGAGACCCAGTACTTC

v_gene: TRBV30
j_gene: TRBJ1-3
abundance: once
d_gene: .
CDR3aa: CAWSRDGNTIYF
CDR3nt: TGTGCCTGGAGCCGAGATGGAAACACCATATATTTT

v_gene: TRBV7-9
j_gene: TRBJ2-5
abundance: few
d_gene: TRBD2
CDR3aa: CASSIRTSGPSETQYF
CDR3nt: TGTGCCAGCAGCATAAGGACTAGCGGCCCCTCGGAGACCCAGTACTTC

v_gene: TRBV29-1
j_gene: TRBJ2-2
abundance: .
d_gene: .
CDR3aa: CSALVGGTGELFF
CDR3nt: TGCAGCGCCCTGGTTGGAGGCACCGGGGAGCTGTTTTTT